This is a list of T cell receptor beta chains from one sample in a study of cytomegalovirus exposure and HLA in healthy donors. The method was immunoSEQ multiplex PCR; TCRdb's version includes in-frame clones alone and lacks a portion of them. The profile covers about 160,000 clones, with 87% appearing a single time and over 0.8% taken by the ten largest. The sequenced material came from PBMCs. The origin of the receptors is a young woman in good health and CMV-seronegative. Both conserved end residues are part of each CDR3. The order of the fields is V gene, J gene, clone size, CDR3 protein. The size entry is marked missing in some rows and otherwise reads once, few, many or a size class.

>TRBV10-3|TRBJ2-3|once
CAISADGGGGDTQYF
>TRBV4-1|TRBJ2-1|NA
CASRFLAGGHNEQFF
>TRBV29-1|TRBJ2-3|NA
CSVASGVRTDTQYF
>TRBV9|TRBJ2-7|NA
CASSLGLGSPRYEQYF
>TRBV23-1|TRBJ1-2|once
CASSHPTGANYGYTF
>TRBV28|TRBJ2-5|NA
CASTAGAGGGETQYF
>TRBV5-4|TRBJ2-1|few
CASSSDRGRILNEQFF
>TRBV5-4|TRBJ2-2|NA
CASSLDRLRSGELFF
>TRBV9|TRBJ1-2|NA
CASSVGGRGPINYGYTF
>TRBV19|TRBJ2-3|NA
CASSMWTRGFDTQYF
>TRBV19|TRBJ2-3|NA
CASSMRPADTQYF
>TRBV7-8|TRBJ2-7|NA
CASSLKGLDRVLEQYF
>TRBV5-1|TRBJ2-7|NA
CASSSSGGAYEQYF
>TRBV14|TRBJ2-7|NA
CASSPTSYEQYF
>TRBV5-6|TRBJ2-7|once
CASSWGQREQYF
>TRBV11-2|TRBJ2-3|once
CASSLRLLAGDTDTQYF
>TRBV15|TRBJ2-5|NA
CATGRFGETQYF
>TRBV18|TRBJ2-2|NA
CASSRRQGVDTGELFF
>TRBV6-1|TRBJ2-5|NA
CASSENQGWAETQYF
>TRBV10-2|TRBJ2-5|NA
CASSEGQSYQETQYF
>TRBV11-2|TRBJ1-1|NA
CASSSPGQRIDTEAFF
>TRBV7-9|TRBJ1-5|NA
CASSSGPGVAQPQHF
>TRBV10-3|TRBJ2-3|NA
CAISVGTSPGPDTQYF
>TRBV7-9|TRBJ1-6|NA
CASSLGTGKSSPLHF
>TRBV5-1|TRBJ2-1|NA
CASSLEGAWDEQFF
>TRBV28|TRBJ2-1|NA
CASSFPSGRAQFF
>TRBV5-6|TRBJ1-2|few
CASSFLRDYTF
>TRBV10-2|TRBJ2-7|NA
CASSPDRVGLSYEQYF